Below are 4 T cell receptor beta chains sequenced from a single sample in a study of CD8 T cells in ankylosing spondylitis. General observations from the study: It appeared that ankylosing spondylitis blood was characterized by a TCR beta motif of several highly homologous variants.

TCRdb ran MiXCR on the 5' RACE reads and lists one entry per CDR3 protein. The sample has 450,000 or so distinct CDR3 sequences; roughly 27% are singletons. No cognate antigen is known for these TCRs. The material sequenced was blood, either unsorted or a sorted T cell fraction (not recorded which). These receptors all come from a male donor with ankylosing spondylitis.

This clonotype was observed a handful of times. The genes are TRBV6-1 and TRBJ2-7, with 9 bases matching TRBD1. The CDR3 is made up of 12 amino acids. Per the germline V gene, CDR1 is MNHNS and CDR2 is SASEGT. Trimming at V came to 9 bases and at J to 5 bases, leaving 5 bases not matched to a gene. CDR3 sequence (DNA): TGTGCCAGTGCACAGGGGGCGGACGAGCAGTACGTC. This gives the protein CASAQGADEQYV.

This chain uses TRBV4-1 with TRBJ1-5; the D is unclear. CDR1 MGHRA and CDR2 YSYEKL come from the germline V gene. Trimming removed 0 bases at V and 5 bases at J, with 5 bases between. The CDR3 runs to 13 residues. The CDR3 DNA reads as TGCGCCAGCAGCCAAGAGTCCTATCAGCCCCAGCATTTT. Translating gives CASSQESYQPQHF.

J is TRBJ2-3 and V is TRBV29-1, with D perhaps TRBD2 (6 bases). V was trimmed by 1 base and J by 6 bases, leaving 17 bases between them. Germline CDR1 reads SQVTM; CDR2 reads ANQGSEA. The CDR3 consists of 15 residues. The CDR3, as DNA: TGCAGCGTTGAAGGTCTCGCTAGCGAGAGGGATACGCAGTATTTT. Protein: CSVEGLASERDTQYF.

V gene TRBV6-6 combines with J gene TRBJ2-7; D ambiguous. Germline CDR1 is MNHNY and CDR2 is SVGAGI (reference sequence). V lost 4 bases and J lost 6, with 10 bases in between. The CDR3 is made up of 12 amino acids. The CDR3 here is CASSFSLSEQYF. The CDR3 nucleotides are TGTGCCAGCAGTTTCTCCCTAAGCGAGCAGTACTTC.